A single sample gave rise to the 24 T cell receptor beta chains below, sequenced in a study of CD8+CD57+ T cells in acquired aplastic anemia. Genomic DNA, the template, was used for profiling of the TCR beta VDJ and CDR3. MiXCR, run by TCRdb on the reads, gives a single entry per CDR3 protein. The sample lists about 170,000 distinct CDR3 sequences, 35% to 55% seen once, with about 1.1% in the top ten. Source material: sorted CD4+, CD8+, or CD8+CD57+ T cells (not recorded which) from PBMCs. These receptors all come from a human donor in good health.

The sample holds many counts of this clonotype. CDR3 sequence reads: CASMILLAGTGELFF. CDR3 nucleotides: TGTGCCAGCATGATTTTACTAGCGGGTACCGGGGAGCTGTTTTTT. This chain uses TRBV2 with TRBJ2-2; the match to TRBD2 covers 9 bases. CDR3 size: 15 residues. Germline V gene data show CDR1 as SNHLY and CDR2 as FYNNEI. The V gene end was trimmed by 7 bases and the J gene end by 5 bases; junction bases not matched to a gene: 8.

This clonotype has a handful of counts. The rearrangement joins TRBV12-3 or TRBV12-4 to TRBJ1-2; D is unclear. CDR3 length: 12 amino acids. V dropped 3 bases and J dropped 8 bases, with 10 bases sitting between them. CDR3 protein: CASSLAFGGYTF. CDR3 in DNA: TGTGCCAGCAGTTTGGCTTTTGGGGGCTACACCTTC.

The chain combines TRBV7-6 with TRBJ2-7, with a weak D call TRBD1 (7 bases). The CDR3 loop spans 12 amino acids. Trimming removed 6 bases from V and 6 bases from J, with 12 bases in between. CDR1 and CDR2 (germline): SGHVS, FNYEAQ. The CDR3 nucleotides are TGTGCCAGCAGTAACAGGGGAGGCGAGCAGTACTTC. It translates to CASSNRGGEQYF.

This chain joins TRBV15 and TRBJ2-1; the match to TRBD2 covers 7 bases. Trimming took 8 bases from V and 2 from J; bases not matched to a gene: 3. Germline CDR1 LNHNV, CDR2 YYDKDF (reference sequence). The CDR3 is 13 residues long. The CDR3 protein is CATRGEAYNEQFF. CDR3 nucleotide sequence: TGTGCCACCCGGGGGGAAGCCTACAATGAGCAGTTCTTC.

This clonotype came up many times. This chain links TRBV4-2 with TRBJ2-7; D is perhaps TRBD1 or TRBD2 (5 bases each). V was cut by 4 bases and J by 2 bases, with 18 bases left in between. The length of the CDR3 is 16 residues. The germline V gene has CDR1 LGHNA and CDR2 YNFKEQ. Written as DNA, the CDR3 is TGTGCCAGCAGCCGGGTGCCTGGGCAGGGAGCCTACGAGCAGTACTTC. Translation: CASSRVPGQGAYEQYF.

The chain joins TRBV20-1 to TRBJ2-1; 7 positions match TRBD1. V gave up 5 bases and J gave up 0 bases; unmatched junction bases: 4. The CDR3 covers 14 residues. The germline V gene encodes CDR1 DFQATT and CDR2 SNEGSKA (reference sequence). The CDR3 sequence is CSAWDSLSYNEQFF. CDR3 bases: TGCAGTGCTTGGGACAGCCTCTCCTACAATGAGCAGTTCTTC.

For this clonotype: A read error may account for a junction end that differs from germline. This sequence joins TRBV12-3 or TRBV12-4 and TRBJ2-7; D unresolved. CDR3 length: 11 amino acids. The CDR3 region is CASSLYNDQYF. The CDR3 DNA follows: TGTGCCAGCAGTCTTTACAACGATCAGTACTTC.

The chain combines TRBV7-9 with TRBJ2-5; no clear D. The length of the CDR3 is 13 residues. Germline lookup yields CDR1 SEHNR and CDR2 FQNEAQ (reference sequence). V was cut by 7 bases and J by 5 bases, with 14 bases left in between. CDR3 residues: CASIPSGRETQYF. The CDR3, as DNA: TGTGCCAGCATCCCTTCCGGTAGGGAGACCCAGTACTTC.

A word on this clonotype: As the CDR3 is not closed by the conserved phenylalanine or tryptophan, this likely results from a read error. The chain joins TRBV6-2 or TRBV6-3 to TRBJ2-1, with TRBD2 matching over 9 bases. Germline CDR1 MNHEY, CDR2 SVGEGT. The CDR3 is 17 residues long. The CDR3 loop is CASSYGRLAGLYDEQFS. CDR3 coding DNA: TGTGCCAGCAGTTACGGTCGGCTAGCGGGACTCTACGATGAGCAGTTCTCC.

The chain links TRBV2 to TRBJ2-3; D gene uncertain. V lost 5 bases, J lost 9 bases, and 12 bases lay in between. Germline assignment: CDR1 SNHLY and CDR2 FYNNEI. The CDR3 has 12 residues. CDR3 sequence (DNA): TGTGCCAGCAGTTCTGACCCGAGGACGCAGTATTTT. Amino acid sequence: CASSSDPRTQYF. The full variable domain, with the rest looked up from reference TRBV2 and TRBJ2-3, is EPEVTQTPSHQVTQMGQEVILRCVPISNHLYFYWYRQILGQKVEFLVSFYNNEISEKSEIFDDQFSVERPDGSNFTLKIRSTKLEDSAMYFCASSSDPRTQYFGPGTRLTVL.

About this clonotype itself: A much larger clone lies one base from this, so it may be a read error. The gene calls are TRBV9 and TRBJ2-7; D might be TRBD1 (6 bases). Germline V gene data show CDR1 as SGDLS and CDR2 as YYNGEE. The CDR3 loop spans 15 amino acids. Trimming took off 7 bases at V and 4 bases at J, with 21 bases between the two ends. DNA of the CDR3: TGTGCCAGCGGCGATTCCGGGACACCTATATACGAGCAGTACTTC. Its translation: CASGDSGTPIYEQYF. The full variable domain, rest sourced from reference TRBV9 and TRBJ2-7, is DSGVTQTPKHLITATGQRVTLRCSPRSGDLSVYWYQQSLDQGLQFLIQYYNGEERAKGNILERFSAQQFPDLHSELNLSSLELGDSALYFCASGDSGTPIYEQYFGPGTRLTVT.

On this clonotype: A much larger clone sits a single nucleotide away, making a read error possible. The CDR3 DNA reads TGTGCCAGCAGCACAGGGACAGTCGGACGGGAGACCCAGTACTTC. The encoded protein is CASSTGTVGRETQYF. The V call is TRBV9, the J call TRBJ2-5; 7 bases are shared with TRBD1. Germline CDR1 is SGDLS and CDR2 is YYNGEE. With V trimmed by 4 bases and J by 5 bases, 11 bases remained unmatched. The CDR3 extends over 15 amino acids.

In DNA form, the CDR3 reads TGCGCCAGCAGCGCCGGAGGGGCGGCGGAGACCCAGTACTTC. Protein sequence: CASSAGGAAETQYF. The V call is TRBV5-1, the J call TRBJ2-5, with D possibly TRBD2 on 6 matching bases. The length of the CDR3 is 14 residues. V lost 4 bases to trimming and J lost 5 bases, with 15 bases between them. Germline V gene lookup returns CDR1 SGHRS and CDR2 YFSETQ. Combining the CDR3 with reference TRBV5-1 and TRBJ2-5 gives the whole variable domain KAGVTQTPRYLIKTRGQQVTLSCSPISGHRSVSWYQQTPGQGLQFLFEYFSETQRNKGNFPGRFSGRQFSNSRSEMNVSTLELGDSALYLCASSAGGAAETQYFGPGTRLLVL.

This clonotype was seen only a few times. This could be a read error, since a much larger clone is one nucleotide away. This rearrangement joins TRBV2 to TRBJ1-1; TRBD1 aligns across 7 bases. After removal of 6 bases from V and 4 bases from J, the junction contained 5 bases not matched to a gene. The CDR3 totals 13 residues. Germline-derived CDR1 and CDR2 are SNHLY and FYNNEI. CDR3 in amino acids: CASRGQESTEAFF. The CDR3 nucleotides read TGTGCCAGCAGAGGACAGGAGAGCACTGAAGCTTTCTTT.

The rearrangement links TRBV19 to TRBJ1-2; 8 bases agree with TRBD1. V lost 4 bases to trimming and J lost 3 bases; unmatched junction nucleotides: 7. The CDR3 loop spans 15 amino acids. CDR1 LNHDA and CDR2 SQIVND come from the germline V gene (reference sequence). The CDR3 loop reads CASSTQTGGDYGYTF. In DNA, the CDR3 is TGTGCCAGTAGTACTCAAACAGGGGGTGACTATGGCTACACCTTC.

V usage is TRBV2 and J usage is TRBJ2-7; 11 positions match TRBD2. This CDR3 is 14 amino acids long. Germline values: CDR1 SNHLY, CDR2 FYNNEI. Trimming cost V 4 bases and J 3 bases; bases outside gene matches: 2. CDR3 nucleotide sequence: TGTGCCAGCAGTGGACTAGCGGGGCACTACGAGCAGTACTTC. It specifies CASSGLAGHYEQYF.

Many counts were recorded for this clonotype. The chain carries TRBV7-8 and TRBJ2-7; 13 bases fit TRBD2. The CDR3 sequence is 15 residues long. V dropped 6 bases and J dropped 2; count of bases not matched to a gene: 4. In germline, CDR1 is SGHVS, CDR2 FQNEAQ. The CDR3 sequence is CASRLGLAGAYEQYF. The CDR3 coding sequence is TGTGCCAGCAGGCTAGGACTAGCGGGAGCCTACGAGCAGTACTTC.

The V and J genes are TRBV25-1 and TRBJ1-1; D is unresolved. V shed 4 bases and J shed 4 bases, with 13 bases lying between them. Per germline, CDR1 MGHDK and CDR2 SYGVNS. The CDR3 extends over 14 amino acids. For the CDR3, the DNA is TGTGCCAGCAGTGGGCGTTTATGGGGCACTGAAGCTTTCTTT. Protein product: CASSGRLWGTEAFF.

Notes on this clonotype: A read error may be the cause here, since a much bigger clone is one base away. The CDR3 does not close with the conserved phenylalanine or tryptophan, likely indicating a read error. The chain carries TRBV12-3 or TRBV12-4 and TRBJ1-2; D uncertain. Trimming stripped 6 bases from V and 3 bases from J, with 11 bases between. The CDR3 covers 13 residues. This CDR3 is CASSLGTHYGYTL. The CDR3 DNA is TGTGCCAGCAGCCTAGGCACGCACTATGGCTACACCCTC.

The table lists this clonotype with many counts. The V and J genes are TRBV20-1 and TRBJ2-2, with no clear D. The CDR3 is 13 residues long. V shed 2 bases and J shed 4 bases, with 8 bases lying between them. Germline CDR1 and CDR2: DFQATT and SNEGSKA (reference sequence). In DNA, the CDR3 is TGCAGTGCTAGAAAAGACGTCACCGGGGAGCTGTTTTTT. Its translation: CSARKDVTGELFF.

The J gene is TRBJ2-1, the V gene TRBV10-3; D remains unclear. Germline CDR1 reads ENHRY; CDR2 reads SYGVKD. Trimming removed 2 bases from V and 11 bases from J, with 13 bases in between. The CDR3 spans 13 residues. CDR3 in amino acids: CAISEEGWDKQFF. DNA of the CDR3: TGTGCCATCAGTGAGGAAGGATGGGATAAGCAGTTCTTC.

This chain links TRBV19 with TRBJ2-7; 10 bases fit TRBD2. The CDR3 spans 13 residues. V was pared by 10 bases and J by 4 bases, with 7 bases of the junction left unmatched. Germline values: CDR1 LNHDA, CDR2 SQIVND (reference sequence). CDR3 region: CAIDGTSEYEQYF. As DNA, the CDR3 is TGTGCCATAGACGGGACTAGCGAATACGAGCAGTACTTC.

At least ten counts were recorded for this clonotype. The chain combines TRBV5-4 with TRBJ1-1; 9 bases align to TRBD1. Per germline, CDR1 SGHNT and CDR2 YYREEE (reference sequence). CDR3 length equals 16 residues. V lost 1 base to trimming and J lost 0 bases; unmatched junction nucleotides: 4. DNA for the CDR3: TGTGCCAGCAGCTTGCAGGGGACAGGGCTGAACACTGAAGCTTTCTTT. Protein: CASSLQGTGLNTEAFF.

The table lists this clonotype with many counts. J is TRBJ2-2 and V is TRBV15; possible D gene TRBD1, 5 bases. Germline V gene data show CDR1 as LNHNV and CDR2 as YYDKDF (reference sequence). The CDR3 runs 14 residues. The V end lost 3 bases, the J end lost 4 bases, and 9 bases lay between the germline ends. For the CDR3, the DNA is TGTGCCACCAGCAGGGACACAAGCACCGGGGAGCTGTTTTTT. Translating gives CATSRDTSTGELFF.